The 8 T cell receptor beta chains reported below all come from one sample, sequenced in a study of Graves' ophthalmopathy and Graves' hyperthyroidism. From RNA, the CDR3 regions of TCR beta chains were amplified and sequenced. An opening RT-PCR round employed HTBI primers and preceded a second-round multiplex PCR. Each CDR3 protein is one row after TCRdb ran MiXCR on the multiplex PCR reads. Of hundreds of thousands of distinct CDR3 sequences listed, roughly 41% are singletons. Material for sequencing was peripheral blood. These TCRs come from an adult man with Graves' ophthalmopathy.

V is TRBV6-5 and J is TRBJ2-7; D might be TRBD1 (5 bases). Germline V gives CDR1 MNHEY, CDR2 SVGAGI. The ends were cut back, 5 bases at V and 3 bases at J, with 11 bases in the middle. CDR3 length equals 13 residues. The CDR3 DNA reads TGTGCCAGCAGTCGACAGTCCTTCTACGAGCAGTACTTC. Encoded protein: CASSRQSFYEQYF.

V gene TRBV29-1 combines with J gene TRBJ2-7; TRBD1 agrees at 8 bases. There are 11 residues in the CDR3. The germline CDR1 and CDR2 sequences are SQVTM and ANQGSEA. V shed 6 bases, J shed 6 bases, and the junction held 4 bases outside the gene matches. CDR3 amino acids: CSVAGGAEQYF. As DNA, the CDR3 is TGCAGCGTGGCAGGGGGCGCCGAGCAGTACTTC.

This clonotype has ten or more counts. CDR3 sequence: CATSGAGDTGELFF. In nucleotides, the CDR3 is TGTGCCACCAGTGGGGCAGGGGACACCGGGGAGCTGTTTTTT. The chain combines TRBV24-1 with TRBJ2-2, with D possibly TRBD1 on 6 matching bases. This CDR3 has 14 residues. V lost 5 bases, J lost 3 bases, and 9 bases lay in between. The germline V gene has CDR1 KGHDR and CDR2 SFDVKD.

The table lists this clonotype with a few counts. Written as DNA, the CDR3 is TGTGCCAGTAGTAAACGCCCTGGGGAGACCCAGTACTTC. Residues: CASSKRPGETQYF. The rearrangement links TRBV19 to TRBJ2-5; no definite D call. This CDR3 contains 13 residues. Germline CDR1 and CDR2: LNHDA and SQIVND (reference sequence). Trimming pared 4 bases from V and 5 bases from J, leaving 11 bases between.

Ten or more counts support this clonotype. The gene calls are TRBV7-2 and TRBJ1-5; 8 bases fit TRBD1. The V gene's germline CDR1 is SGHTA and CDR2 FQGNSA. The V gene end was trimmed by 4 bases and the J gene end by 7 bases; junction bases not matched to a gene: 3. This CDR3 is built from 13 residues. The CDR3 nucleotides are TGTGCCAGCAGCTCACGGACAGGGCAGCCCCAGCATTTT. Amino acid sequence: CASSSRTGQPQHF.

This clonotype came up many times. The chain recombines TRBV12-3 or TRBV12-4 with TRBJ1-2; 9 nucleotides match TRBD1. J gave up 3 bases and V 4 bases, and 6 bases lay outside the gene matches. The CDR3 extends over 15 amino acids. CDR3 sequence (DNA): TGTGCCAGCAGTTCTACCACAGGGGGCCACTATGGCTACACCTTC. Translation gives CASSSTTGGHYGYTF.

This clonotype has ten or more counts. V and J are TRBV29-1 and TRBJ2-2; D is undetermined. This CDR3 spans 13 amino acids. Germline loops: CDR1 SQVTM, CDR2 ANQGSEA. V shed 8 bases and J shed 4 bases, with 14 bases lying between them. CDR3: CSSSSDGTGELFF. The CDR3 DNA is TGCAGCTCCTCCTCGGACGGCACCGGGGAGCTGTTTTTT.

In its sample, this clonotype was seen many times. V and J are TRBV25-1 and TRBJ1-4; TRBD1 agrees at 8 bases. This CDR3 is built from 19 residues. Germline V gene sequence: CDR1 MGHDK, CDR2 SYGVNS. Trimming removed 3 bases from V and 4 bases from J; junction bases left unmatched: 16. The chain's CDR3 is CASSDSRRRTGLGNEKLFF. CDR3 bases: TGTGCCAGCAGTGACAGCCGACGAAGGACAGGGTTGGGTAATGAAAAACTGTTTTTT.